Below, 12 T cell receptor beta chains from the same sample are listed, as sequenced in a study of cytomegalovirus exposure and HLA in healthy donors. PCR was performed using 60 Vbeta and 13 Jbeta primers. Repertoires were generated with immunoSEQ multiplex PCR, while TCRdb's copy carries only in-frame clones and drops some. The repertoire consists of about 180,000 clones, with 82% occurring once and the leading ten covering more than 1.5%. Sequences were obtained from PBMCs. The receptors originated from a man aged 40-49 years in good health and CMV-seronegative.

The V and J genes are TRBV4-3 and TRBJ2-3; tentative D call: TRBD2 (6 bases). Germline V CDR1 and CDR2: LGHNA, YSLEER. The CDR3 is 17 residues long. Between the trimmed V and J ends, which lost 0 bases and 0 bases, there was a span of 13 bases. CDR3 in amino acids: CASSQDWGRGSTDTQYF. The CDR3 region has the DNA TGCGCCAGCAGCCAAGATTGGGGCCGGGGGAGCACAGATACGCAGTATTTT.

The rearrangement links TRBV11-3 to TRBJ2-7, with a possible D match to TRBD2 (6 bases). CDR3 length: 14 amino acids. The germline CDR1 and CDR2 sequences are SGHNT and YENEEA. Trimming stripped 5 bases from V and 2 bases from J, with 13 bases between. In DNA form, the CDR3 reads TGTGCCAGCAGCCTAAACCGGGAGACCTACGAGCAGTACTTC. This encodes CASSLNRETYEQYF. Looking up the rest from reference TRBV11-3 and TRBJ2-7 gives the full variable domain: EAGVVQSPRYKIIEKKQPVAFWCNPISGHNTLYWYLQNLGQGPELLIRYENEEAVDDSQLPKDRFSAERLKGVDSTLKIQPAELGDSAVYLCASSLNRETYEQYFGPGTRLTVT.

V is TRBV30 and J is TRBJ2-3; 9 bases agree with TRBD2. The junction had 5 bases not matched to a gene; V was cut back by 0 bases and J by 7 bases. Germline V gives CDR1 GTSNPN, CDR2 SVGIG (reference sequence). This CDR3 is built from 14 residues. In DNA form, the CDR3 reads TGTGCCTGGAGTGTATCCCTAGCGGGGTATACGCAGTATTTT. It encodes CAWSVSLAGYTQYF.

The chain combines TRBV14 with TRBJ2-5, with 13 nucleotides matching TRBD2. In germline, CDR1 is SGHDN, CDR2 FVKESK. The CDR3 sequence is 19 residues long. V gave up 3 bases and J gave up 4 bases; unmatched junction bases: 14. The CDR3 spells CASSQRGTSGAISGETQYF. The CDR3 DNA is TGTGCCAGCAGCCAGCGAGGGACTAGCGGGGCGATAAGTGGAGAGACCCAGTACTTC. Full variable domain (missing parts from reference TRBV14 and TRBJ2-5): EAGVTQFPSHSVIEKGQTVTLRCDPISGHDNLYWYRRVMGKEIKFLLHFVKESKQDESGMPNNRFLAERTGGTYSTLKVQPAELEDSGVYFCASSQRGTSGAISGETQYFGPGTRLLVL.

This chain connects TRBV11-1 to TRBJ2-1; 7 bases fit TRBD2. Germline loops: CDR1 SGHAT, CDR2 FQDESV (reference sequence). Trimming cost V 3 bases and J 6 bases; bases outside gene matches: 5. CDR3 length: 14 residues. The CDR3 sequence: CASSLGRAINEQFF. CDR3 DNA: TGTGCCAGCAGCTTGGGGAGGGCCATCAATGAGCAGTTCTTC. The full variable domain, rest sourced from reference TRBV11-1 and TRBJ2-1, is EAEVAQSPRYKITEKSQAVAFWCDPISGHATLYWYRQILGQGPELLVQFQDESVVDDSQLPKDRFSAERLKGVDSTLKIQPAELGDSAMYLCASSLGRAINEQFFGPGTRLTVL.

The rearrangement links TRBV5-1 to TRBJ2-3; D not resolved. The V gene's germline CDR1 is SGHRS and CDR2 YFSETQ. This CDR3 spans 14 amino acids. With 4 bases removed from V and 2 bases from J, the gap between germline ends came to 11 bases. Written as DNA, the CDR3 is TGCGCCAGCAGCCTCCTAGGCCCCACAGATACGCAGTATTTT. Its protein is CASSLLGPTDTQYF.

Here the CDR3 reads CASSLVGQTNIQYF. For the CDR3, the DNA is TGTGCCAGCAGCTTGGTGGGCCAAACAAACATTCAGTACTTC. The V call is TRBV5-6, the J call TRBJ2-4; D remains unclear. The CDR3 contains 14 residues. The V and J ends lost 0 bases and 6 bases respectively, with 10 bases between them. Germline V gene sequence: CDR1 SGHDT, CDR2 YYEEEE.

This chain joins TRBV5-1 and TRBJ2-5; possible D gene TRBD2, 5 bases. Trimming took off 4 bases at V and 1 base at J, with 11 bases between the two ends. The CDR3 is 14 residues long. Germline V CDR1 and CDR2: SGHRS, YFSETQ. This chain's CDR3 is CASSPGGSQETQYF. DNA for the CDR3: TGCGCCAGCAGCCCCGGAGGTAGCCAAGAGACCCAGTACTTC.

V is TRBV7-6 and J is TRBJ2-1, with 13 bases matching TRBD2. This CDR3 is 15 amino acids long. Germline V gene data show CDR1 as SGHVS and CDR2 as FNYEAQ. Trimming removed 5 bases from V and 9 bases from J; junction bases left unmatched: 7. The CDR3 loop is CASSPGTSGVPEQFF. The CDR3 DNA is TGTGCCAGCAGCCCCGGGACTAGCGGGGTACCTGAGCAGTTCTTC.

The DNA of the CDR3 is TGTGCCAGCAGCCTGGGACTAGCGGTCAGCTCCTACAATGAGCAGTTCTTC. It encodes CASSLGLAVSSYNEQFF. The rearrangement uses TRBV7-8 and TRBJ2-1, with 11 nucleotides matching TRBD2. Per germline, CDR1 SGHVS and CDR2 FQNEAQ. This CDR3 is built from 17 residues. V dropped 5 bases and J dropped 0; count of bases not matched to a gene: 6.

The V and J genes are TRBV6-5 and TRBJ1-5; no firm D call. The CDR3 totals 13 residues. Trimming cost V 6 bases and J 4 bases, with 10 bases left between them. Germline lookup yields CDR1 MNHEY and CDR2 SVGAGI. CDR3 sequence reads: CASSQSRNQPQHF. DNA for the CDR3: TGTGCCAGCAGCCAATCGCGGAATCAGCCCCAGCATTTT.

The chain links TRBV7-3 to TRBJ2-1, with D possibly being TRBD2 (6 bases). Deletions cut 2 bases from V and 2 bases from J, with 10 bases between. The CDR3 is made up of 15 amino acids. Germline assignment: CDR1 SGHTA and CDR2 FQGTGA. CDR3 sequence (DNA): TGTGCCAGCAGCTTATCTAGCGAAACCTACAATGAGCAGTTCTTC. The encoded protein is CASSLSSETYNEQFF.